Following are 24 T cell receptor beta chains from one sample sequenced in a study of CD8+CD57+ T cells in acquired aplastic anemia. Genomic DNA constituted the template upon which TCR beta VDJ and CDR3 profiling was performed. TCRdb re-derived calls from the reads in MiXCR, one entry per CDR3 protein. The sample holds about 70,000 distinct CDR3 sequences; around half are singletons and the top ten take around 8%. The sequenced sample consisted of sorted CD4+, CD8+, or CD8+CD57+ T cells (not recorded which) from PBMCs. These receptors originate from a human donor in good health, serving as a control.

The table lists this clonotype with many counts. The chain is built from TRBV13 and TRBJ1-1; D perhaps matches TRBD1 (5 bases). With 1 base removed from V and 1 base from J, the gap between germline ends came to 13 bases. The germline V gene encodes CDR1 PRHDT and CDR2 FYEKMQ (reference sequence). This CDR3 is 16 amino acids long. For the CDR3, the DNA is TGTGCCAGCAGCTTAGCCGAGGGGCAGGGGAACACTGAAGCTTTCTTT. Translation gives CASSLAEGQGNTEAFF.

This clonotype was recorded many times. The V and J genes are TRBV7-9 and TRBJ2-7, with D unresolved. The length of the CDR3 is 15 residues. The germline V gene encodes CDR1 SEHNR and CDR2 FQNEAQ (reference sequence). V lost 1 base and J lost 2, with 12 bases in between. The CDR3 reads CASSLEEPSTYEQYF. For the CDR3, the DNA is TGTGCCAGCAGCTTAGAGGAGCCCTCAACCTACGAGCAGTACTTC.

The gene calls are TRBV7-2 and TRBJ1-5, with D tentatively TRBD1 (6 bases). V lost 5 bases and J 1 base, leaving 9 bases between the germline ends. CDR1 SGHTA and CDR2 FQGNSA come from the germline V gene. The CDR3 covers 14 residues. The CDR3 loop is CASSATGSNQPQHF. CDR3 DNA sequence: TGTGCCAGCAGCGCGACAGGCAGCAATCAGCCCCAGCATTTT.

Only one count was recorded for this clonotype. The chain combines TRBV20-1 with TRBJ2-3, with D tentatively TRBD2 (7 bases). Trimming took off 6 bases at V and 5 bases at J, with 15 bases between the two ends. The V gene's germline CDR1 is DFQATT and CDR2 SNEGSKA (reference sequence). The CDR3 contains 13 residues. CDR3 protein: CSAYRGAGDTQYF. CDR3 bases: TGCAGTGCCTACCGGGGGGCAGGAGATACGCAGTATTTT.

This clonotype is a singleton in its sample. The J gene is TRBJ1-1, the V gene TRBV29-1; D remains unclear. The CDR3 consists of 13 residues. Germline CDR1 is SQVTM and CDR2 is ANQGSEA. Trimming pared 4 bases from V and 1 base from J, leaving 10 bases between. The DNA for the CDR3 is TGCAGCGTTGCACAGATGGCGAACACTGAAGCTTTCTTT. Amino acids: CSVAQMANTEAFF.

The CDR3 coding sequence is TGTGCCAGCACCCCCTGGACCCCTAGCTACGAGCAGTACTTC. Translated, it gives CASTPWTPSYEQYF. The rearrangement links TRBV2 to TRBJ2-7; D gene unclear. V lost 7 bases and J lost 3, with 16 bases in between. In germline, CDR1 is SNHLY, CDR2 FYNNEI. This CDR3 region has 14 residues.

The sample holds a few counts of this clonotype. A much larger clone is a single base away; this may be a read error. The missing conserved phenylalanine or tryptophan at the end of this CDR3 makes a read error likely. The chain employs TRBV12-3 or TRBV12-4 and TRBJ1-1; a weak D match, TRBD1 (5 bases). The CDR3 has 14 amino acids. V was clipped by 3 bases and J by 4 bases, with 12 bases between them. CDR3 sequence (DNA): TGTGCCAGCAGTTTCCTGGGACTTGGCACTGAAGCTTTCCTT. It is translated as CASSFLGLGTEAFL.

Judged by abundance, this clonotype is medium-sized. This chain uses TRBV15 with TRBJ2-5; TRBD1 or TRBD2 may be the D gene (6 bases each). The V end lost 5 bases, the J end lost 5 bases, and 21 bases lay between the germline ends. The CDR3 runs to 16 residues. Germline V gene lookup returns CDR1 LNHNV and CDR2 YYDKDF (reference sequence). CDR3 sequence reads: CATSSSGAGYRETQYF. CDR3 coding DNA: TGTGCCACCAGCTCTTCAGGGGCGGGATACCGGGAGACCCAGTACTTC.

This rearrangement joins TRBV15 to TRBJ2-7; D possibly corresponds to TRBD1 (6 bases). Germline assignment: CDR1 LNHNV and CDR2 YYDKDF (reference sequence). This CDR3 is 14 amino acids long. V was clipped by 6 bases and J by 2 bases, with 14 bases between them. The CDR3 coding sequence is TGTGCCACCAGAAGGCAGGGGCAAACCTACGAGCAGTACTTC. Protein sequence: CATRRQGQTYEQYF.

This chain links TRBV20-1 with TRBJ2-1, with TRBD2 matching 9 bases. The CDR3 has 15 residues. Per germline, CDR1 DFQATT and CDR2 SNEGSKA (reference sequence). Trimming cost V 1 base and J 9 bases; bases outside gene matches: 10. The CDR3 sequence: CSARANAGGWGEQFF. In DNA, the CDR3 is TGCAGTGCTAGAGCCAACGCGGGAGGGTGGGGTGAGCAGTTCTTC.

V usage is TRBV2 and J usage is TRBJ2-6, with D hard to call. Germline assignment: CDR1 SNHLY and CDR2 FYNNEI. The CDR3 consists of 14 residues. Trimming removed 6 bases at V and 3 bases at J, with 9 bases between. CDR3 nucleotides: TGTGCCAGCAGATGGGTGAATGGGGCCAACGTCCTGACTTTC. It codes for CASRWVNGANVLTF.

The sample holds many counts of this clonotype. The chain recombines TRBV20-1 with TRBJ1-1, with a possible D match to TRBD1 (6 bases). The CDR3 has 17 residues. Germline lookup yields CDR1 DFQATT and CDR2 SNEGSKA (reference sequence). V was pared by 4 bases and J by 0 bases, with 21 bases between. The CDR3 loop reads CSAMGATQTAMNTEAFF. The CDR3 DNA reads as TGCAGTGCTATGGGGGCCACCCAGACCGCCATGAACACTGAAGCTTTCTTT.

This clonotype occurred many times. Written as DNA, the CDR3 is TGTGCCAGCAGCTGGGGGGCCCCTTCTACAGAGAGACTTACACGCGAGCAGTACTTC. This sequence encodes CASSWGAPSTERLTREQYF. V and J are TRBV5-4 and TRBJ2-7; either TRBD1 or TRBD2 may supply D (6 bases each). In germline, CDR1 is SGHNT, CDR2 YYREEE (reference sequence). CDR3 size: 19 residues. Trimming cost V 3 bases and J 6 bases, with 31 bases left between them.

This clonotype was seen ten or more times. The chain combines TRBV20-1 with TRBJ2-7, with 9 bases matching TRBD2. Germline lookup yields CDR1 DFQATT and CDR2 SNEGSKA (reference sequence). The ends lost 3 bases at V and 3 bases at J; junction bases unmatched: 12. The CDR3 contains 16 residues. The CDR3 protein is CSARDTRTSVGYEQYF. CDR3 DNA: TGCAGTGCTAGGGACACGAGGACTAGCGTAGGCTACGAGCAGTACTTC.

The chain uses TRBV7-9 and TRBJ2-7, with 7 bases lining up with TRBD1. Trimming cost V 1 base and J 6 bases; bases outside gene matches: 6. CDR3 length equals 14 residues. Germline V CDR1 and CDR2: SEHNR, FQNEAQ (reference sequence). The CDR3 region has the DNA TGTGCCAGCAGCTTAGGGGGCGACAGGGTCGAGCAGTACTTC. Protein: CASSLGGDRVEQYF.

This chain joins TRBV2 and TRBJ1-2, with D tentatively TRBD1 (5 bases). This CDR3 has 14 residues. V dropped 4 bases and J dropped 4 bases, with 13 bases sitting between them. Germline CDR1 and CDR2: SNHLY and FYNNEI. The CDR3 DNA reads as TGTGCCAGCAGTGGGGACTCAATTGGCTATGGCTACACCTTC. It is translated as CASSGDSIGYGYTF.

Many counts were recorded for this clonotype. V is TRBV3-1 and J is TRBJ1-1; unclear D gene. Trimming left V 1 base short and J 0 bases short, with 6 bases between. This CDR3 region has 14 residues. Germline CDR1 and CDR2: LGHDT and YNNKEL (reference sequence). In nucleotides, the CDR3 is TGTGCCAGCAGCCAAGTCGGGGTGAACACTGAAGCTTTCTTT. Amino acid sequence: CASSQVGVNTEAFF.

The chain uses TRBV7-9 and TRBJ1-3, with D unresolved. The ends were cut back, 5 bases at V and 4 bases at J, with 6 bases in the middle. CDR1 is SEHNR and CDR2 is FQNEAQ in the germline V gene (reference sequence). The CDR3 spans 12 residues. The CDR3 loop reads CASSTSGNTIYF. As DNA, the CDR3 is TGTGCCAGCAGCACAAGCGGAAACACCATATATTTT.

This clonotype qualifies as medium-sized. The genes are TRBV2 and TRBJ2-7, with 8 bases lining up with TRBD1. Germline CDR1 is SNHLY and CDR2 is FYNNEI. The CDR3 covers 15 residues. The V and J ends lost 2 bases and 2 bases, in that order; junction bases with no gene match: 5. The DNA of the CDR3 is TGTGCCAGCAGTGAATTTGGGACAGGAACCTACGAGCAGTACTTC. As protein: CASSEFGTGTYEQYF.

This clonotype is termed medium-sized (0.01 to 0.1%). The V gene is TRBV7-9, the J gene TRBJ2-5, with no clear D. This CDR3 is 12 amino acids long. V lost 6 bases to trimming and J lost 5 bases, with 10 bases between them. Germline CDR1 reads SEHNR; CDR2 reads FQNEAQ (reference sequence). CDR3 coding DNA: TGTGCCAGCAGGTCTTCCGAGGAGACCCAGTACTTC. Translating it yields CASRSSEETQYF. The full variable domain, with the rest looked up from reference TRBV7-9 and TRBJ2-5, is DTGVSQNPRHKITKRGQNVTFRCDPISEHNRLYWYRQTLGQGPEFLTYFQNEAQLEKSRLLSDRFSAERPKGSFSTLEIQRTEQGDSAMYLCASRSSEETQYFGPGTRLLVL.

Comment on this clonotype: It may be a read error: a sequence one base away is much more abundant. Here the CDR3 omits its conserved ending phenylalanine or tryptophan, so a read error is the likely source. The rearrangement links TRBV5-4 to TRBJ2-5; tentatively, D is TRBD1 (6 bases). CDR3 length equals 13 residues. The germline gives CDR1 SGHNT, CDR2 YYREEE (reference sequence). V lost 4 bases, J lost 11 bases, and 18 bases lay in between. The CDR3 reads CASSGPGESEQYL. Written as DNA, the CDR3 is TGTGCCAGCAGCGGGCCAGGGGAGTCGGAGCAGTACCTC.

This clonotype has a count of ten or more. The V and J genes are TRBV12-3 or TRBV12-4 and TRBJ2-5, with D perhaps TRBD1 (5 bases). V dropped 7 bases and J dropped 1 base, with 10 bases sitting between them. This CDR3 comprises 13 residues. The CDR3, as DNA: TGTGCCAGCACCATAGACAGCCAAGAGACCCAGTACTTC. Translated: CASTIDSQETQYF.

This clonotype was seen repeatedly, ten times or more. The V gene is TRBV5-1, the J gene TRBJ2-7; 7 bases align to TRBD1. This CDR3 region has 14 residues. In germline, CDR1 is SGHRS, CDR2 YFSETQ. Trimming cost V 0 bases and J 2 bases; bases outside gene matches: 2. CDR3 nucleotides: TGCGCCAGCAGCTTGGCCGGACAGGCCTACGAGCAGTACTTC. Translated, it gives CASSLAGQAYEQYF.

In this sample, this clonotype turned up a few times. The chain carries TRBV19 and TRBJ2-3, with D possibly being TRBD2 (5 bases). CDR3 length: 13 residues. Trimming pared 6 bases from V and 0 bases from J, leaving 7 bases between. Germline V gene data show CDR1 as LNHDA and CDR2 as SQIVND (reference sequence). CDR3 residues: CASRTGSTDTQYF. The DNA for the CDR3 is TGTGCCAGTAGGACGGGAAGCACAGATACGCAGTATTTT.